This TCR beta chain was sequenced during a study of blood T cell repertoires in COVID-19. Background on the study: The cDNA or gDNA used as material had been derived from T cells, B-cell-depleted T cells, or PBMCs.

The V and J ends lost 0 bases and 5 bases respectively, with 11 bases between them. Germline values: CDR1 LGHDT, CDR2 YNNKEL (reference sequence). The CDR3 spans 15 residues. This clone was detected only a few times. Per the original data handling: Amplified reference gene primers provided the basis for estimating nucleated cell counts. The repertoire was sequenced with immunoSEQ multiplex PCR; TCRdb's copy has only in-frame clones and lacks some. The D gene and trimming were derived from the DNA, and the V and J assignments and clone size from that table. The sample carries about 140,000 clones, around 90% recorded once.

This clonotype originated in a human donor in a cohort sampled during active COVID-19. The specimen sequenced was peripheral blood. The V gene is TRBV3-1 (or the pseudogene TRBV3-2), the J gene TRBJ1-5, with D perhaps matching TRBD1 (6 bases). In DNA form, the CDR3 reads TGTGCCAGCAGCCAAGATACAGGGCGGCATCAGCCCCAGCATTTT. Translated: CASSQDTGRHQPQHF.